A single sample gave rise to the 22 T cell receptor beta chains below, sequenced in a study of T-cell reconstitution after alpha-beta-depleted transplantation in children. Using unique molecular identifiers, the investigators prepared the TCRbeta library. TCRdb recomputed calls from the PCR reads with MiXCR, one row per CDR3 protein. The top ten clones hold 35% to 45% of a sample with approximately 47,000 distinct CDR3 sequences, 40% to 60% of them seen once. This specimen was peripheral blood, taken before TCRalphabeta/CD19-depleted stem cell transplant. The receptors stem from a boy in the first two years of life with SCID, due to receive a stem cell transplant.

In this sample, this clonotype is medium-sized. V is TRBV12-3 or TRBV12-4 and J is TRBJ1-1, with 7 bases fitting TRBD1. The V and J ends lost 4 bases and 6 bases, in that order; junction bases with no gene match: 5. The CDR3 contains 13 residues. The CDR3 DNA follows: TGTGCCAGCAGTTCCCAACAGGGGTCTGAAGCTTTCTTT. As protein: CASSSQQGSEAFF.

The rearrangement links TRBV7-8 to TRBJ2-1; D unclear. The CDR3 extends over 11 amino acids. The V gene lost 6 bases and the J gene lost 9 bases, with 9 bases spanning the gap. Germline-derived CDR1 and CDR2 are SGHVS and FQNEAQ. CDR3 nucleotide sequence: TGTGCCAGCAGTTCTGGGCCTGAGCAGTTCTTC. Protein sequence: CASSSGPEQFF.

The chain employs TRBV7-9 and TRBJ2-1; 14 bases align to TRBD2. From germline, CDR1 is SEHNR and CDR2 FQNEAQ (reference sequence). CDR3 length: 16 residues. V gave up 0 bases and J gave up 5 bases; unmatched junction bases: 0. The CDR3 bases are TGTGCCAGCAGCTTAGCGGGACTAGCGGGGGACAATGAGCAGTTCTTC. Its protein is CASSLAGLAGDNEQFF.

The rearrangement joins TRBV7-8 to TRBJ2-7; 9 positions match TRBD2. CDR3 size: 14 residues. The V and J ends lost 4 bases and 3 bases, in that order; junction bases with no gene match: 4. CDR1 is SGHVS, CDR2 FQNEAQ, per germline. As DNA, the CDR3 is TGTGCCAGCAGCTCGGGAGCGGGGGGCTACGAGCAGTACTTC. This sequence encodes CASSSGAGGYEQYF.

By proportion, this clonotype is large. The CDR3 here is CASSLVFGTGASYNEQFF. The CDR3 DNA sequence: TGTGCCAGCAGCTTAGTGTTCGGGACAGGCGCTTCCTACAATGAGCAGTTCTTC. The chain couples TRBV11-3 to TRBJ2-1; 8 bases line up with TRBD1. Germline V gene sequence: CDR1 SGHNT, CDR2 YENEEA. J was trimmed by 1 base and V by 1 base; bases with no gene match: 9. This CDR3 spans 18 amino acids.

The V and J genes are TRBV7-2 and TRBJ2-2; D not certain. Germline V gene sequence: CDR1 SGHTA, CDR2 FQGNSA. Trimming left V 5 bases short and J 2 bases short, with 12 bases between. CDR3 length equals 15 residues. The CDR3 coding sequence is TGTGCCAGCAGCCCGGTCAGGCGAAACACCGGGGAGCTGTTTTTT. Protein sequence: CASSPVRRNTGELFF.

A few counts support this clonotype. This rearrangement joins TRBV7-2 to TRBJ1-5; no clear D gene. The length of the CDR3 is 15 residues. Germline CDR1 SGHTA, CDR2 FQGNSA. V lost 5 bases and J 1 base, leaving 12 bases between the germline ends. CDR3 nucleotides: TGTGCCAGCAGCCAACGAAGCGTCAGCAATCAGCCCCAGCATTTT. It yields the protein CASSQRSVSNQPQHF.

This chain connects TRBV4-2 to TRBJ1-1; 8 positions agree with TRBD1. V dropped 5 bases and J dropped 6; count of bases not matched to a gene: 11. This CDR3 is 15 amino acids long. CDR1 and CDR2 from the germline V gene are LGHNA and YNFKEQ. This CDR3 is CASSRGVGQGSEAFF. The CDR3 nucleotides read TGTGCCAGCAGCAGAGGGGTTGGACAGGGCTCTGAAGCTTTCTTT.

This clonotype came up once. J is TRBJ2-2 and V is TRBV4-2; D call uncertain. The V gene lost 2 bases and the J gene lost 4 bases, with 5 bases spanning the gap. Germline-derived CDR1 and CDR2 are LGHNA and YNFKEQ. The CDR3 length is 13 residues. The CDR3 DNA sequence: TGTGCCAGCAGCCAACAGGTCACCGGGGAGCTGTTTTTT. It specifies CASSQQVTGELFF.

This clonotype came up many times. The chain is built from TRBV5-6 and TRBJ2-1; 9 positions match TRBD2. Unmatched junction bases numbered 7, after V lost 4 bases and J lost 2 bases. Per germline, CDR1 SGHDT and CDR2 YYEEEE. The CDR3 consists of 16 residues. CDR3 DNA: TGTGCCAGCAGCCTTCCTGGCGGGGGGGCCTACAATGAGCAGTTCTTC. Translation gives CASSLPGGGAYNEQFF.

The chain has TRBV6-1 and TRBJ1-4; 9 nucleotides agree with TRBD1. The CDR3 loop spans 15 amino acids. Per the germline V gene, CDR1 is MNHNS and CDR2 is SASEGT. After removal of 6 bases from V and 8 bases from J, the junction contained 10 bases not matched to a gene. CDR3 nucleotide sequence: TGTGCCAGCAGCCGATACGACAGGGGGGAAGAAAAACTGTTTTTT. It translates to CASSRYDRGEEKLFF.

This clonotype was seen a few times. V and J are TRBV6-5 and TRBJ1-1; TRBD1 matches 8 bases. CDR3 size: 13 residues. Germline CDR1 and CDR2: MNHEY and SVGAGI. The V gene end was trimmed by 5 bases and the J gene end by 6 bases; junction bases not matched to a gene: 5. CDR3 residues: CASSLQGVPEAFF. CDR3 bases: TGTGCCAGCAGTCTACAGGGGGTCCCTGAAGCTTTCTTT.

This rearrangement joins TRBV18 to TRBJ2-5; D possibly uses TRBD1 or TRBD2 (6 bases each). The CDR3 is 15 amino acids. Germline lookup yields CDR1 KGHSH and CDR2 LQKENI. The V and J ends lost 5 bases and 3 bases respectively, with 16 bases between them. The CDR3 DNA follows: TGTGCCAGCTCAGATCCGGGGGCCCCCAAAGAGACCCAGTACTTC. Protein: CASSDPGAPKETQYF.

At least ten counts were recorded for this clonotype. This chain links TRBV7-6 with TRBJ2-1, with D tentatively TRBD2 (7 bases). CDR1 SGHVS and CDR2 FNYEAQ come from the germline V gene. Trimming cost V 1 base and J 2 bases, with 9 bases left between them. The CDR3 runs 15 residues. CDR3 sequence reads: CASSLGGGAYNEQFF. In DNA, the CDR3 is TGTGCCAGCAGCTTAGGAGGGGGGGCCTACAATGAGCAGTTCTTC.

V usage is TRBV12-3 or TRBV12-4 and J usage is TRBJ2-3; D is possibly TRBD2 (6 bases). The CDR3 runs 12 residues. V gave up 9 bases and J gave up 1 base, with 8 bases separating them. CDR3 bases: TGTGCCAGTTCGGGGGGCACAGATACGCAGTATTTT. It codes for CASSGGTDTQYF.

The chain combines TRBV6-1 with TRBJ1-1; D unclear. This CDR3 spans 14 amino acids. The V gene lost 4 bases and the J gene lost 3 bases, with 12 bases spanning the gap. The germline V gene encodes CDR1 MNHNS and CDR2 SASEGT. CDR3 nucleotide sequence: TGTGCCAGCAGTGCGTCGGTGGGAGACACTGAAGCTTTCTTT. Translating gives CASSASVGDTEAFF.

The rearrangement uses TRBV29-1 and TRBJ2-7; TRBD2 agrees at 7 bases. The CDR3 is 12 residues long. The ends lost 7 bases at V and 7 bases at J; junction bases unmatched: 10. Germline V gives CDR1 SQVTM, CDR2 ANQGSEA. The CDR3 loop reads CSAHPGGGEQYF. CDR3 nucleotides: TGCAGCGCCCACCCTGGGGGGGGAGAGCAGTACTTC.

V gene TRBV11-2 combines with J gene TRBJ2-5, with 8 bases matching TRBD2. CDR3 length equals 15 residues. Per the germline V gene, CDR1 is SGHAT and CDR2 is FQNNGV. V lost 1 base, J lost 1 base, and 2 bases stayed unmatched. In nucleotides, the CDR3 is TGTGCCAGCAGCTTAGCGGGGGGGTTCCAAGAGACCCAGTACTTC. This sequence encodes CASSLAGGFQETQYF.

This clonotype was counted between two and nine times. The chain joins TRBV18 to TRBJ1-1, with TRBD1 matching 8 bases. The V gene end was trimmed by 8 bases and the J gene end by 3 bases; junction bases not matched to a gene: 5. Germline assignment: CDR1 KGHSH and CDR2 LQKENI. This CDR3 has 13 residues. CDR3 residues: CASTQGAHTEAFF. The CDR3 bases are TGTGCCAGCACTCAGGGGGCTCACACTGAAGCTTTCTTT.

This clonotype was seen a handful of times. The chain couples TRBV5-1 to TRBJ2-1, with 12 bases fitting TRBD2. Losses at the gene ends were 3 bases for V and 8 bases for J; bases not matched to a gene: 12. The CDR3 length is 17 residues. The germline V gene encodes CDR1 SGHRS and CDR2 YFSETQ. DNA for the CDR3: TGCGCCAGCAGCTGGACGGGCGCTAGCGGGGGGGCGCATGAGCAGTTCTTC. Residues: CASSWTGASGGAHEQFF.

This clonotype showed up just a few times. This chain links TRBV5-1 with TRBJ1-1; D possibly corresponds to TRBD1 (5 bases). Germline V gene data show CDR1 as SGHRS and CDR2 as YFSETQ. CDR3 length equals 13 residues. Trimming stripped 3 bases from V and 3 bases from J, with 9 bases between. In nucleotides, the CDR3 is TGCGCCAGCAGCTCGGGAGGGGACACTGAAGCTTTCTTT. It yields the protein CASSSGGDTEAFF. Full variable domain (missing parts from reference TRBV5-1 and TRBJ1-1): KAGVTQTPRYLIKTRGQQVTLSCSPISGHRSVSWYQQTPGQGLQFLFEYFSETQRNKGNFPGRFSGRQFSNSRSEMNVSTLELGDSALYLCASSSGGDTEAFFGQGTRLTVV.

This clonotype was observed a single time. The genes are TRBV28 and TRBJ2-4, with 7 nucleotides matching TRBD1. Losses at the gene ends were 2 bases for V and 3 bases for J; bases not matched to a gene: 4. CDR3 length: 15 residues. Germline lookup yields CDR1 MDHEN and CDR2 SYDVKM. CDR3 residues: CASSLLGGVKNIQYF. The CDR3, as DNA: TGTGCCAGCAGTTTACTAGGGGGCGTCAAAAACATTCAGTACTTC.